This T cell receptor (beta chain) was observed in a study of OX40 agonist ivuxolimab in advanced cancers. Study background: Each patient was given ivuxolimab into a vein every 2 weeks, at 0.01 to 10 mg/kg. Findings of the study overall: In the 0.1-3.0 mg/kg groups, partial responders showed among the lowest expansion. Low normalized T-cell clonal expansion was also seen in some nonresponders.

For this clone: The antigen remains undetermined.

There are 12 residues in the CDR3. V was cut by 6 bases and J by 4 bases, with 9 bases left in between. CDR1 is SGHTA and CDR2 is FQGNSA in the germline V gene. Assay used: immunoSEQ multiplex PCR; TCRdb lists only in-frame clones, some missing. Altogether 120,000 or so clones are present, just over 90% being singletons, with the ten largest covering approximately 0.15%. The V gene is TRBV7-2, the J gene TRBJ1-2; D is ambiguous. The TCR comes from an adult with an advanced solid tumor such as melanoma, head and neck, liver or kidney cancer. The source material was CD4+ or CD8+ T cells sorted from blood, sampled in a trial of the OX40 agonist ivuxolimab. The CDR3 loop reads CASSSDLYGYTF. In DNA, the CDR3 is TGTGCCAGCAGTTCCGACCTCTATGGCTACACCTTC. The full variable domain, rest sourced from reference TRBV7-2 and TRBJ1-2, is GAGVSQSPSNKVTEKGKDVELRCDPISGHTALYWYRQSLGQGLEFLIYFQGNSAPDKSGLPSDRFSAERTGGSVSTLTIQRTQQEDSAVYLCASSSDLYGYTFGSGTRLTVV.